The clone carrying this T cell receptor (beta chain) was observed once. The sample is drawn from a study of blood T cell repertoires in COVID-19. Study-wide context: The United States, Italy and Spain supplied acute and convalescent COVID-19 samples. The cDNA or gDNA used as material had been derived from T cells, B-cell-depleted T cells, or PBMCs.

This CDR3 region has 16 residues. Germline loops: CDR1 SGHRS, CDR2 YFSETQ. Unmatched junction bases numbered 5, after V lost 0 bases and J lost 2 bases. The authors' processing: Estimates of nucleated cell counts were drawn from the amplification of reference gene primers. Method: immunoSEQ multiplex PCR; TCRdb's copy keeps in-frame clones and lacks some. Clone size and the V and J calls come from that table; the DNA yielded D and trimming. The sample holds about 300,000 clones, around 89% seen once. This TCR was sampled from a young woman who had recovered from COVID-19. J is TRBJ2-7 and V is TRBV5-1; 10 nucleotides agree with TRBD1. The source material was peripheral blood. CDR3 protein: CASSLAWGQGTYEQYF. The CDR3 DNA reads as TGCGCCAGCAGCTTGGCCTGGGGACAGGGGACCTACGAGCAGTACTTC.